Listed here are 24 T cell receptor beta chains from one sample, sequenced in a study of blood T cell repertoires in COVID-19. Measured with immunoSEQ multiplex PCR; TCRdb has only the in-frame clones, and not every one. The repertoire holds around 100,000 clones, with roughly 88% as singletons. The source material was peripheral blood. The source is a human donor in a cohort sampled during active COVID-19.

The V gene is TRBV4-2, the J gene TRBJ2-1, with D perhaps matching TRBD2 (6 bases). There are 16 residues in the CDR3. The V end was cut by 0 bases, the J end by 7 bases, with 16 bases between. From germline, CDR1 is LGHNA and CDR2 YNFKEQ. This chain's CDR3 is CASSQDWREAWNEQFF. The CDR3 DNA is TGTGCCAGCAGCCAAGATTGGAGGGAGGCTTGGAATGAGCAGTTCTTC.

This chain joins TRBV30 and TRBJ1-2; TRBD1 agrees at 9 bases. The CDR3 extends over 15 amino acids. V gave up 4 bases and J gave up 6 bases; unmatched junction bases: 12. CDR1 and CDR2 from the germline V gene are GTSNPN and SVGIG (reference sequence). The CDR3 coding sequence is TGTGCCTGGACCCGAAGGGACAGGGACATAGATGGCTACACCTTC. This encodes CAWTRRDRDIDGYTF.

V gene TRBV7-9 combines with J gene TRBJ2-5, with a possible D match to TRBD2 (5 bases). Germline assignment: CDR1 SEHNR and CDR2 FQNEAQ (reference sequence). V dropped 7 bases and J dropped 1 base, with 16 bases sitting between them. There are 15 residues in the CDR3. DNA of the CDR3: TGTGCCAGCACCAACCCTGGGAGCGGCCAAGAGACCCAGTACTTC. Protein: CASTNPGSGQETQYF.

This clone was detected only a few times. The chain combines TRBV18 with TRBJ1-1; TRBD1 matches at 9 bases. The CDR3 covers 13 residues. V dropped 5 bases and J dropped 6; count of bases not matched to a gene: 4. Germline assignment: CDR1 KGHSH and CDR2 LQKENI. The CDR3 spells CASSTGTGSEAFF. As DNA, the CDR3 is TGTGCCAGCTCAACCGGGACAGGGTCTGAAGCTTTCTTT.

This rearrangement joins TRBV5-1 to TRBJ2-2; D not resolved. V was pared by 0 bases and J by 2 bases, with 8 bases between. The CDR3 has 15 residues. Germline assignment: CDR1 SGHRS and CDR2 YFSETQ. The CDR3 DNA sequence: TGCGCCAGCAGCTTGGGTGGCACAAACACCGGGGAGCTGTTTTTT. It encodes CASSLGGTNTGELFF.

The rearrangement joins TRBV30 to TRBJ1-5; D is perhaps TRBD1 (5 bases). Between the trimmed V and J ends, which lost 5 bases and 0 bases, there was a span of 8 bases. The CDR3 totals 13 residues. The germline V gene encodes CDR1 GTSNPN and CDR2 SVGIG (reference sequence). The CDR3 reads CAWRDYSNQPQHF. CDR3 coding DNA: TGTGCCTGGCGGGACTATAGCAATCAGCCCCAGCATTTT.

The chain has TRBV4-1 and TRBJ2-2; TRBD2 matches at 10 bases. The CDR3 consists of 18 residues. V was clipped by 1 base and J by 4 bases; unmatched bases: 9. Germline assignment: CDR1 MGHRA and CDR2 YSYEKL. Here the CDR3 reads CASSQGPAGGRGTGELFF. CDR3 nucleotide sequence: TGCGCCAGCAGCCAAGGTCCAGCGGGGGGGCGTGGCACCGGGGAGCTGTTTTTT.

The chain carries TRBV5-5 and TRBJ1-1; 9 bases are shared with TRBD1. Germline V gene sequence: CDR1 SGHKS, CDR2 YYEKEE (reference sequence). CDR3 length: 16 residues. V trimming: 4 bases; J trimming: 5 bases; junction bases outside the gene matches: 12. The CDR3, as DNA: TGTGCCAGCAGCCCCCCTGGGGGGACAGGGTGGACTGAAGCTTTCTTT. It is translated as CASSPPGGTGWTEAFF.

V gene TRBV10-1 combines with J gene TRBJ1-1; D might be TRBD1 (5 bases). The CDR3 runs 16 residues. V was trimmed by 5 bases and J by 1 base, leaving 17 bases between them. CDR1 is WNHNN and CDR2 is SYGVQD in the germline V gene (reference sequence). The CDR3 bases are TGCGCCAGCAGTCAGGGCTCGACCGGAGCGAACACTGAAGCTTTCTTT. This encodes CASSQGSTGANTEAFF.

The V gene is TRBV27, the J gene TRBJ2-3; 8 bases are shared with TRBD1. V was clipped by 5 bases and J by 4 bases; unmatched bases: 5. The CDR3 covers 14 residues. Germline lookup yields CDR1 MNHEY and CDR2 SMNVEV (reference sequence). The CDR3 reads CASSAGGWADTQYF. The CDR3 bases are TGTGCCAGCAGTGCAGGGGGCTGGGCAGATACGCAGTATTTT.

The rearrangement uses TRBV6-5 and TRBJ2-2, with 7 bases matching TRBD2. Trimming at V came to 7 bases and at J to 7 bases, leaving 12 bases not matched to a gene. Germline loops: CDR1 MNHEY, CDR2 SVGAGI. This CDR3 has 15 amino acids. The CDR3 loop is CASTSPAGEDGELFF. The CDR3, as DNA: TGTGCCAGCACCAGCCCGGCGGGAGAGGACGGGGAGCTGTTTTTT.

This clone was found once. V is TRBV5-5 and J is TRBJ1-1; a weak D match, TRBD1 (5 bases). Trimming removed 0 bases at V and 3 bases at J, with 9 bases between. Germline V gene sequence: CDR1 SGHKS, CDR2 YYEKEE (reference sequence). The CDR3 sequence is 14 residues long. The CDR3 protein is CASSLVDRYTEAFF. CDR3 sequence (DNA): TGTGCCAGCAGCTTGGTAGACAGATACACTGAAGCTTTCTTT.

The V gene is TRBV7-8, the J gene TRBJ2-1; 8 nucleotides agree with TRBD1. The CDR3 length is 13 residues. Germline-derived CDR1 and CDR2 are SGHVS and FQNEAQ. V trimming: 4 bases; J trimming: 10 bases; junction bases outside the gene matches: 6. Written as DNA, the CDR3 is TGTGCCAGCAGCTACGTAGGACAGGGAGAGCAGTTCTTC. The encoded protein is CASSYVGQGEQFF.

Notes on this clone: The sample contains more than one DNA sequence encoding this CDR3. The V gene is TRBV11-2, the J gene TRBJ2-5; D possibly corresponds to TRBD1 (6 bases). V lost 5 bases and J lost 1, with 11 bases in between. CDR3 length: 14 amino acids. Germline values: CDR1 SGHAT, CDR2 FQNNGV. In DNA form, the CDR3 reads TGTGCCAGCAGCCGAGGACAGCTCCAAGAGACCCAGTACTTC. Translation: CASSRGQLQETQYF. Full variable domain (remainder filled in from reference TRBV11-2 and TRBJ2-5): EAGVAQSPRYKIIEKRQSVAFWCNPISGHATLYWYQQILGQGPKLLIQFQNNGVVDDSQLPKDRFSAERLKGVDSTLKIQPAKLEDSAVYLCASSRGQLQETQYFGPGTRLLVL.

The J gene is TRBJ1-2, the V gene TRBV9; 7 bases match TRBD1. Losses at the gene ends were 0 bases for V and 8 bases for J; bases not matched to a gene: 4. The V gene's germline CDR1 is SGDLS and CDR2 YYNGEE. The CDR3 has 13 residues. CDR3 DNA sequence: TGTGCCAGCAGCGTAGACAGGGGCTCGGGCTACACCTTC. It specifies CASSVDRGSGYTF.

The V gene is TRBV7-9, the J gene TRBJ2-7; D not resolved. V was pared by 0 bases and J by 5 bases, with 20 bases between. The V gene's germline CDR1 is SEHNR and CDR2 FQNEAQ (reference sequence). CDR3 length equals 17 residues. CDR3 protein: CASSLAPQVVTFHEQYF. DNA for the CDR3: TGTGCCAGCAGCTTAGCGCCCCAGGTTGTTACTTTCCACGAGCAGTACTTC.

The chain is built from TRBV5-1 and TRBJ2-2; the match to TRBD2 covers 11 bases. The junction had 8 bases not matched to a gene; V was cut back by 4 bases and J by 3 bases. This CDR3 contains 17 residues. Germline CDR1 reads SGHRS; CDR2 reads YFSETQ. The CDR3 sequence: CASSPLLAGVDTGELFF. The CDR3 DNA reads as TGCGCCAGCAGCCCCTTACTAGCGGGAGTCGACACCGGGGAGCTGTTTTTT.

This chain uses TRBV19 with TRBJ1-4, with 10 bases aligning to TRBD1. V was pared by 6 bases and J by 6 bases, with 4 bases of the junction left unmatched. Per the germline V gene, CDR1 is LNHDA and CDR2 is SQIVND (reference sequence). The CDR3 runs 14 residues. CDR3 sequence reads: CASRDRGRDEKLFF. DNA of the CDR3: TGTGCCAGTAGAGACAGGGGGCGTGATGAAAAACTGTTTTTT.

The chain links TRBV5-1 to TRBJ2-1; the match to TRBD2 covers 9 bases. This CDR3 contains 15 residues. The germline CDR1 and CDR2 sequences are SGHRS and YFSETQ. J gave up 7 bases and V 0 bases, and 5 bases lay outside the gene matches. The CDR3 reads CASSLEAGGRNEQFF. The DNA of the CDR3 is TGCGCCAGCAGCTTGGAGGCGGGAGGGCGTAATGAGCAGTTCTTC. Combining the CDR3 with reference TRBV5-1 and TRBJ2-1 gives the whole variable domain KAGVTQTPRYLIKTRGQQVTLSCSPISGHRSVSWYQQTPGQGLQFLFEYFSETQRNKGNFPGRFSGRQFSNSRSEMNVSTLELGDSALYLCASSLEAGGRNEQFFGPGTRLTVL.

The CDR3 spells CASSSPLGPAASSYNEQFF. The CDR3 DNA is TGCGCCAGCAGCTCACCTTTGGGGCCGGCCGCTAGCTCCTACAATGAGCAGTTCTTC. The rearrangement joins TRBV5-1 to TRBJ2-1; D might be TRBD1 (5 bases). The germline V gene has CDR1 SGHRS and CDR2 YFSETQ. This CDR3 has 19 residues. The V end was cut by 3 bases, the J end by 0 bases, with 22 bases between.

In its sample, this clone was seen many times. DNA for the CDR3: TGCGCCAGCAGCTTGGCCTCCGTAACAGGGGTTAACACTGAAGCTTTCTTT. It is translated as CASSLASVTGVNTEAFF. This rearrangement joins TRBV5-1 to TRBJ1-1, with 7 bases that match TRBD1. CDR1 and CDR2 (germline): SGHRS, YFSETQ. With V trimmed by 0 bases and J by 2 bases, 10 bases remained unmatched. The CDR3 is made up of 17 amino acids.

The chain carries TRBV5-4 and TRBJ1-2; TRBD1 might be the D (5 bases). The V end lost 5 bases, the J end lost 12 bases, and 14 bases lay between the germline ends. The CDR3 sequence is 11 residues long. Germline V gives CDR1 SGHNT, CDR2 YYREEE (reference sequence). Written as DNA, the CDR3 is TGTGCCAGCAGGGTCGGTAGGGGCCACACCTTC. Translated, it gives CASRVGRGHTF.

The rearrangement uses TRBV29-1 and TRBJ1-1; 8 positions agree with TRBD1. Per the germline V gene, CDR1 is SQVTM and CDR2 is ANQGSEA. J lost 5 bases, V lost 7 bases, and 9 bases had no gene match. The CDR3 is made up of 13 amino acids. As DNA, the CDR3 is TGCAGCGCCAGGCAGGGGGCGAGGACTGAAGCTTTCTTT. It translates to CSARQGARTEAFF.

This chain joins TRBV18 and TRBJ1-1; D is possibly TRBD1 (5 bases). Per the germline V gene, CDR1 is KGHSH and CDR2 is LQKENI. CDR3 length: 18 residues. V lost 4 bases to trimming and J lost 1 base, with 22 bases between them. This CDR3 is CASSLMTPGRGGNTEAFF. In nucleotides, the CDR3 is TGTGCCAGCTCACTAATGACCCCTGGACGGGGGGGGAACACTGAAGCTTTCTTT.